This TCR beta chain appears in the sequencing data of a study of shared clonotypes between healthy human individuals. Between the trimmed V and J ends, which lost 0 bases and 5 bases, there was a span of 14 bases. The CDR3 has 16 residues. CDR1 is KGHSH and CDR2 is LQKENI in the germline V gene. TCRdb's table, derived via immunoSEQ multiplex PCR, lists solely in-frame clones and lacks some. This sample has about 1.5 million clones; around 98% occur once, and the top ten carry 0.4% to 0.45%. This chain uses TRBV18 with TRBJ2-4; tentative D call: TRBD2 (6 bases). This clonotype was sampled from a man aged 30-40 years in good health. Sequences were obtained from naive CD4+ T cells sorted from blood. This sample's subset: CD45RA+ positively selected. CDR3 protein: CASSPPRGSGENIQYF. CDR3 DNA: TGTGCCAGCTCACCACCGAGGGGCTCGGGAGAAAACATTCAGTACTTC.